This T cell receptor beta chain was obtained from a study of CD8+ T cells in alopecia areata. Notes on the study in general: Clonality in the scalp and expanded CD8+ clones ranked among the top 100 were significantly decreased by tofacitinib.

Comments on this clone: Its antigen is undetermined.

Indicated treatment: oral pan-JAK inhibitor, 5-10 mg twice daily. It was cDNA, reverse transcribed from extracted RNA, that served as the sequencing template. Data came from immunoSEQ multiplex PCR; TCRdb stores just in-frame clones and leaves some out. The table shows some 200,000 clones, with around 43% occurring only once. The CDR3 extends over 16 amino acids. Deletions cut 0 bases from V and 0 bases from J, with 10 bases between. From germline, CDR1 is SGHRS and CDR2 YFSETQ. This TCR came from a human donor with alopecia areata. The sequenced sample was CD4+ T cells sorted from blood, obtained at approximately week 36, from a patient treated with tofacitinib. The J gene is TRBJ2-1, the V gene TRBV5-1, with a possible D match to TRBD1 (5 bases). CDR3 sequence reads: CASSLGRVSSYNEQFF. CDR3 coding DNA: TGCGCCAGCAGCTTGGGCAGGGTAAGCTCCTACAATGAGCAGTTCTTC.